Listed here are 15 T cell receptor beta chains from one sample, sequenced in a study of identical twins. TCRdb processed the 5' RACE reads anew with MiXCR; each CDR3 protein has one entry. The data hold about 220,000 distinct CDR3 sequences, with 5.5% to 7.5% observed a single time. The same data also contributed to another study, on T cells expressing NK-cell markers.

Sequenced input: CD8+ T cells sorted from blood. The origin of the receptors is a young woman in good health.

This clonotype has only a few counts. V gene TRBV2 combines with J gene TRBJ2-3; D perhaps matches TRBD1 (5 bases). Germline lookup yields CDR1 SNHLY and CDR2 FYNNEI. V was shortened by 7 bases and J by 2 bases, with 13 bases between the two germline ends. There are 14 residues in the CDR3. The CDR3 is CASIYWGPTDTQYF. The DNA of the CDR3 is TGTGCCAGCATTTACTGGGGCCCCACAGATACGCAGTATTTT.

This clonotype turned up a few times. The rearrangement uses TRBV29-1 and TRBJ1-2; 7 positions match TRBD1. The CDR3 consists of 11 residues. Trimming at V came to 4 bases and at J to 10 bases, leaving 6 bases not matched to a gene. In germline, CDR1 is SQVTM, CDR2 ANQGSEA. The CDR3 sequence: CSVGGQAYYTF. In nucleotides, the CDR3 is TGCAGCGTTGGCGGACAGGCCTACTACACCTTC.

This clonotype was seen repeatedly, ten times or more. The chain links TRBV20-1 to TRBJ2-7, with TRBD1 matching over 8 bases. V gave up 3 bases and J gave up 5 bases; unmatched junction bases: 15. This CDR3 contains 16 residues. Germline CDR1 reads DFQATT; CDR2 reads SNEGSKA (reference sequence). This CDR3 reads CSASPADRVRVHEQYF. The CDR3 coding sequence is TGCAGTGCTAGCCCTGCGGACAGGGTTCGAGTCCACGAGCAGTACTTC.

This clonotype was counted ten times or more. V and J are TRBV5-1 and TRBJ2-1, with unresolved D. This CDR3 comprises 14 residues. The germline V and J ends were trimmed by 4 bases and 7 bases, with 15 bases remaining between them. Germline V CDR1 and CDR2: SGHRS, YFSETQ. The CDR3 sequence is CASSAWTVKNEQFF. In nucleotides, the CDR3 is TGCGCCAGCAGCGCCTGGACGGTTAAAAATGAGCAGTTCTTC.

In its sample, this clonotype was seen a few times. The CDR3 loop is CASSGWTGYSQETQYF. CDR3 DNA sequence: TGTGCCAGCAGCGGGTGGACAGGCTATTCCCAAGAGACCCAGTACTTC. The chain combines TRBV7-9 with TRBJ2-5; 7 positions agree with TRBD1. Looked up from germline, CDR1 is SEHNR and CDR2 is FQNEAQ (reference sequence). The length of the CDR3 is 16 residues. The trim removed 5 bases at V and 1 base at J, leaving 10 bases unmatched.

This chain uses TRBV9 with TRBJ2-1; D is unresolved. CDR3 size: 15 residues. Germline V CDR1 and CDR2: SGDLS, YYNGEE. V was shortened by 3 bases and J by 0 bases, with 10 bases between the two germline ends. This CDR3 is CASSGRNLSYNEQFF. Written as DNA, the CDR3 is TGTGCCAGCAGCGGACGAAATCTCTCCTACAATGAGCAGTTCTTC.

The V and J genes are TRBV7-9 and TRBJ2-1; TRBD2 aligns across 8 bases. This CDR3 is 14 amino acids long. The J segment lost 8 bases and the V segment lost 2 bases, leaving 5 bases of the junction unmatched. The germline gives CDR1 SEHNR, CDR2 FQNEAQ (reference sequence). The CDR3 nucleotides are TGTGCCAGCAGCTTAAAGCGGGAGACGGATGAGCAGTTCTTC. It encodes CASSLKRETDEQFF.

The chain has TRBV27 and TRBJ1-6; D gene uncertain. The CDR3 is 12 amino acids. Per the germline V gene, CDR1 is MNHEY and CDR2 is SMNVEV (reference sequence). V was pared by 5 bases and J by 8 bases, with 7 bases between. The CDR3 region is CASSGTYSPLHF. The CDR3 coding sequence is TGTGCCAGCAGTGGAACTTATTCACCCCTCCACTTT.

This clonotype has more than one count but fewer than ten. The J gene is TRBJ1-1, the V gene TRBV4-1, with D maybe TRBD1 (6 bases). Germline assignment: CDR1 MGHRA and CDR2 YSYEKL. The CDR3 extends over 15 amino acids. Trimming took off 1 base at V and 5 bases at J, with 14 bases between the two ends. CDR3 nucleotides: TGCGCCAGCAGCCAAGGCGGGGGGCGCGGGACTGAAGCTTTCTTT. This translates into CASSQGGGRGTEAFF.

The rearrangement uses TRBV14 and TRBJ2-1, with D possibly TRBD1 on 6 matching bases. V was trimmed by 6 bases and J by 1 base, leaving 10 bases between them. Germline CDR1 and CDR2: SGHDN and FVKESK. The CDR3 spans 14 residues. The CDR3 nucleotides are TGTGCCAGCAGTTCAGGGGTTTCCTACAATGAGCAGTTCTTC. Translation: CASSSGVSYNEQFF.

The rearrangement joins TRBV3-1 to TRBJ2-3; no definite D call. CDR1 and CDR2 (germline): LGHDT, YNNKEL (reference sequence). The CDR3 covers 16 residues. V lost 2 bases to trimming and J lost 0 bases, with 12 bases between them. The CDR3 nucleotides read TGTGCCAGCAGCCAACTGACTCAGTTTAGCACAGATACGCAGTATTTT. Translating it yields CASSQLTQFSTDTQYF.

This rearrangement joins TRBV20-1 to TRBJ1-6, with 9 bases matching TRBD1. V lost 7 bases, J lost 4 bases, and 8 bases stayed unmatched. The CDR3 is made up of 15 amino acids. Germline assignment: CDR1 DFQATT and CDR2 SNEGSKA (reference sequence). The CDR3 spells CSVMDRGAYNSPLHF. CDR3 sequence (DNA): TGCAGTGTTATGGACAGGGGCGCTTATAATTCACCCCTCCACTTT.

This clonotype was counted between two and nine times. The chain combines TRBV20-1 with TRBJ2-2, with 9 positions matching TRBD1. The germline V gene has CDR1 DFQATT and CDR2 SNEGSKA (reference sequence). The CDR3 has 16 amino acids. J lost 0 bases, V lost 1 base, and 3 bases had no gene match. CDR3 nucleotide sequence: TGCAGTGCTAGAGGCGGGGACAGGGCGAACACCGGGGAGCTGTTTTTT. Protein sequence: CSARGGDRANTGELFF.

This clonotype has a handful of counts. The V call is TRBV27, the J call TRBJ1-1; D gene unclear. The V end lost 10 bases, the J end lost 5 bases, and 11 bases lay between the germline ends. Germline loops: CDR1 MNHEY, CDR2 SMNVEV (reference sequence). This CDR3 comprises 11 residues. DNA for the CDR3: TGTGCCACCTTCCGGAGGACTGAAGCTTTCTTT. Translating gives CATFRRTEAFF.

This clonotype was counted between two and nine times. The chain links TRBV12-1 to TRBJ1-5; no DNA check was done on the table's D call, TRBD1. TRBV12-1 is a known pseudogene. The length of the CDR3 is 16 residues. The CDR3 DNA reads as TGTGCCAGCAGCTTTTATTTCCCGGGACCCACAGGGCCCCAGCATTTT. This encodes CASSFYFPGPTGPQHF.